This T cell receptor beta chain is from a study of a mutant IDH1 vaccine in newly diagnosed glioma. Study in general: Patients' prior therapy spanned radiotherapy, temozolomide, or both; most underwent both.

Profiling relied on immunoSEQ multiplex PCR, and the TCRdb table lists in-frame clones only, not all of them. The repertoire includes about 56,000 clones, approximately 71% of them detected once, and around 5% sits in the top ten. A word on this clone: What it binds is not known. In the same sample, other DNA sequences code for this CDR3.

Time point given: week 47, end of study. Every vaccination contained 300 ug of the mutant IDH1 20-mer peptide and was paired with topical imiquimod. Scheduled for weeks 1, 3, 5, 7, 11, 15, 19 and 23, eight vaccinations were given to patients. J gave up 3 bases and V 2 bases, and 3 bases lay outside the gene matches. In germline, CDR1 is SGDLS, CDR2 YYNGEE. The CDR3 consists of 15 residues. The chain is built from TRBV9 and TRBJ1-5; 9 bases line up with TRBD1. The sequenced sample was PBMCs, obtained from a glioma patient whose treatment included an IDH1 peptide vaccine. The TCR originated in a man between 50 and 59 years old with glioma. CDR3 sequence: CASSVTGGPNQPQHF. CDR3 DNA: TGTGCCAGCAGCGTGACAGGGGGTCCCAATCAGCCCCAGCATTTT.